One and the same sample provided the 23 T cell receptor beta chains below, sequenced in a study of T cell repertoires in cytomegalovirus infection. TCRdb analysed the reads with MiXCR anew, one entry per CDR3 protein. The sample records approximately 70,000 distinct CDR3 sequences, under 25% being singletons. No cognate antigen is known for these TCRs. The sequenced sample was PBMCs, sequenced either directly or after in vitro stimulation (not recorded which). These receptor sequences come from a human donor in good health (CMV status not recorded). Some clones in this sample may be carry-over from other donors' samples.

This clonotype has a handful of counts. The chain links TRBV29-1 to TRBJ1-2; TRBD1 aligns across 12 bases. Germline V gives CDR1 SQVTM, CDR2 ANQGSEA. J gave up 8 bases and V 3 bases, and 7 bases lay outside the gene matches. The CDR3 consists of 14 residues. The CDR3 bases are TGCAGCGTTGATGCCGGGACAGGGGGCCGCGGCTACACCTTC. Amino acids: CSVDAGTGGRGYTF.

The chain couples TRBV5-4 to TRBJ2-4, with TRBD2 matching over 13 bases. The V gene's germline CDR1 is SGHNT and CDR2 YYREEE (reference sequence). The CDR3 length is 17 residues. V shed 4 bases, J shed 7 bases, and the junction held 11 bases outside the gene matches. CDR3 amino acids: CASSRMGLAGRGNIQYF. The CDR3, as DNA: TGTGCCAGCAGCCGCATGGGACTAGCGGGAAGGGGGAACATTCAGTACTTC.

The CDR3 sequence: CATSDATSGIEQFF. For the CDR3, the DNA is TGTGCCACCAGTGATGCGACTAGCGGGATTGAGCAGTTCTTC. The rearrangement joins TRBV24-1 to TRBJ2-1; 11 bases match TRBD2. The V and J ends lost 3 bases and 9 bases, in that order; junction bases with no gene match: 3. CDR1 and CDR2 (germline): KGHDR, SFDVKD. The CDR3 contains 14 residues.

This clonotype was counted between two and nine times. The V call is TRBV20-1, the J call TRBJ2-7; 8 bases are shared with TRBD2. CDR1 and CDR2 from the germline V gene are DFQATT and SNEGSKA (reference sequence). V lost 2 bases and J lost 2; bases outside the gene matches: 5. This CDR3 spans 14 amino acids. The CDR3 nucleotides are TGCAGTGCTAGACCCGGGAGGGGCACCTACGAGCAGTACTTC. This sequence encodes CSARPGRGTYEQYF.

The chain is built from TRBV7-6 and TRBJ2-1; 7 nucleotides match TRBD2. V gave up 1 base and J gave up 7 bases; unmatched junction bases: 10. This CDR3 contains 16 residues. Germline lookup yields CDR1 SGHVS and CDR2 FNYEAQ. CDR3 protein: CASSLGLADYRNEQFF. In nucleotides, the CDR3 is TGTGCCAGCAGCTTAGGGCTAGCGGACTACAGAAATGAGCAGTTCTTC.

The chain is built from TRBV11-2 and TRBJ2-7; D unresolved. This CDR3 is built from 12 residues. Germline CDR1 and CDR2: SGHAT and FQNNGV. Trimming stripped 3 bases from V and 6 bases from J, with 9 bases between. The CDR3 protein is CASSLIAAEQYV. CDR3 in DNA: TGTGCCAGCAGCTTGATAGCTGCCGAGCAGTACGTC.

This rearrangement joins TRBV7-2 to TRBJ2-5, with D possibly being TRBD2 (6 bases). There are 13 residues in the CDR3. Trimming removed 1 base at V and 4 bases at J, with 7 bases between. Germline CDR1 and CDR2: SGHTA and FQGNSA. The CDR3 DNA reads as TGTGCCAGCAGCTTAGTCGGGAGAGAGACCCAGTACTTC. Its protein product is CASSLVGRETQYF.

This clonotype was counted between two and nine times. V gene TRBV20-1 combines with J gene TRBJ2-7, with 7 bases aligning to TRBD1. The CDR3 is made up of 12 amino acids. In germline, CDR1 is DFQATT, CDR2 SNEGSKA (reference sequence). Trimming at V came to 6 bases and at J to 3 bases, leaving 5 bases not matched to a gene. This chain's CDR3 is CSAPDRVYEQYF. The CDR3 DNA reads as TGCAGTGCGCCTGACAGGGTCTACGAGCAGTACTTC.

This clonotype came up a few times. The J gene is TRBJ2-2, the V gene TRBV4-3; D unresolved. From germline, CDR1 is LGHNA and CDR2 YSLEER. With 0 bases removed from V and 4 bases from J, the gap between germline ends came to 12 bases. The CDR3 spans 16 residues. Written as DNA, the CDR3 is TGCGCCAGCAGCCAAGAGAGAGGTAGTGTCACCGGGGAGCTGTTTTTT. This codes for CASSQERGSVTGELFF.

The chain combines TRBV19 with TRBJ1-5; 7 positions match TRBD1. The CDR3 runs 16 residues. Germline V gene lookup returns CDR1 LNHDA and CDR2 SQIVND (reference sequence). V shed 4 bases, J shed 2 bases, and the junction held 8 bases outside the gene matches. In nucleotides, the CDR3 is TGTGCCAGTAGTAACAGGGGCGCCATGGGCAATCAGCCCCAGCATTTT. The encoded protein is CASSNRGAMGNQPQHF.

This clonotype was detected a few times. The chain couples TRBV6-5 to TRBJ2-1, with 11 bases matching TRBD2. Germline V lookup: CDR1 MNHEY, CDR2 SVGAGI. V lost 6 bases, J lost 9 bases, and 10 bases stayed unmatched. The CDR3 has 15 amino acids. Here the CDR3 reads CASRHLAGGRGEQFF. In nucleotides, the CDR3 is TGTGCCAGCAGACATCTAGCGGGAGGCCGGGGTGAGCAGTTCTTC.

This clonotype showed up just a few times. This chain links TRBV12-3 or TRBV12-4 with TRBJ2-3, with unresolved D. The CDR3 is 13 residues long. With 3 bases removed from V and 8 bases from J, the gap between germline ends came to 12 bases. In DNA form, the CDR3 reads TGTGCCAGCAGTTTGGTCCTTTCAGCTACGCAGTATTTT. This gives the protein CASSLVLSATQYF.

This sequence joins TRBV7-3 and TRBJ2-7, with D possibly being TRBD2 (6 bases). V gave up 3 bases and J gave up 2 bases, with 11 bases separating them. The CDR3 runs to 14 residues. Germline V gene data show CDR1 as SGHTA and CDR2 as FQGTGA. The CDR3 DNA sequence: TGTGCCAGCAGCTTTGGCGGGACTGCCTACGAGCAGTACTTC. It encodes CASSFGGTAYEQYF.

This clonotype came up many times. This chain connects TRBV7-2 to TRBJ1-1, with D maybe TRBD1 (5 bases). CDR1 SGHTA and CDR2 FQGNSA come from the germline V gene. V lost 5 bases, J lost 6 bases, and 22 bases lay in between. The CDR3 is made up of 16 amino acids. The CDR3 DNA follows: TGTGCCAGCAGCGTTAGGGACGGCCTAGTAGAAGCTGAAGCTTTCTTT. It is translated as CASSVRDGLVEAEAFF.

This clonotype was seen more than once but under ten times. The chain employs TRBV20-1 and TRBJ2-4, with a tentative D call TRBD2 (5 bases). Trimming removed 0 bases from V and 6 bases from J, with 12 bases in between. Germline V gene lookup returns CDR1 DFQATT and CDR2 SNEGSKA (reference sequence). The CDR3 is 14 amino acids. This CDR3 reads CSARDYGITNIQYF. The CDR3 nucleotides read TGCAGTGCTAGAGATTACGGGATTACAAACATTCAGTACTTC.

This sequence joins TRBV25-1 and TRBJ2-1; the match to TRBD2 covers 11 bases. The CDR3 spans 15 residues. The germline CDR1 and CDR2 sequences are MGHDK and SYGVNS. The ends lost 5 bases at V and 2 bases at J; junction bases unmatched: 2. The CDR3 sequence: CASSKLAGAYNEQFF. The CDR3 coding sequence is TGTGCCAGCAGTAAACTAGCGGGGGCCTACAATGAGCAGTTCTTC.

The V gene is TRBV27, the J gene TRBJ1-6, with 7 bases lining up with TRBD1. The CDR3 consists of 16 residues. With 5 bases clipped from V and 7 bases from J, the junction kept 11 bases outside the gene matches. From germline, CDR1 is MNHEY and CDR2 SMNVEV (reference sequence). The CDR3 region is CASSLTGFGGNSPLHF. The CDR3 bases are TGTGCCAGCAGTCTGACAGGGTTTGGGGGGAATTCACCCCTCCACTTT.

This clonotype has a count of ten or more. The V gene is TRBV7-2, the J gene TRBJ2-5, with D maybe TRBD2 (6 bases). CDR1 and CDR2 (germline): SGHTA, FQGNSA. The CDR3 is made up of 16 amino acids. V gave up 2 bases and J gave up 4 bases, with 17 bases separating them. The CDR3 coding sequence is TGTGCCAGCAGCTTATGGTTCGGAGGGCGGGGAGAGACCCAGTACTTC. Translating it yields CASSLWFGGRGETQYF. The variable domain in full, with the rest retrieved from reference TRBV7-2 and TRBJ2-5, is GAGVSQSPSNKVTEKGKDVELRCDPISGHTALYWYRQSLGQGLEFLIYFQGNSAPDKSGLPSDRFSAERTGGSVSTLTIQRTQQEDSAVYLCASSLWFGGRGETQYFGPGTRLLVL.

This clonotype was seen repeatedly, ten times or more. This rearrangement joins TRBV7-2 to TRBJ1-2, with D possibly TRBD1 on 5 matching bases. Germline V lookup: CDR1 SGHTA, CDR2 FQGNSA. This CDR3 has 15 amino acids. V was clipped by 10 bases and J by 3 bases, with 21 bases between them. CDR3 coding DNA: TGTGCCACCCAGCCGGGGCCAAACATTGACTATGGCTACACCTTC. Encoded protein: CATQPGPNIDYGYTF. Supplemented by reference TRBV7-2 and TRBJ1-2, the full variable domain reads GAGVSQSPSNKVTEKGKDVELRCDPISGHTALYWYRQSLGQGLEFLIYFQGNSAPDKSGLPSDRFSAERTGGSVSTLTIQRTQQEDSAVYLCATQPGPNIDYGYTFGSGTRLTVV.

This clonotype appeared once. This rearrangement joins TRBV4-1 to TRBJ1-1; the match to TRBD1 covers 8 bases. J lost 5 bases, V lost 3 bases, and 5 bases had no gene match. This CDR3 contains 14 residues. Germline-derived CDR1 and CDR2 are MGHRA and YSYEKL. CDR3 coding DNA: TGCGCCAGCAGCCAGACGGACAGGGTTACTGAAGCTTTCTTT. It codes for CASSQTDRVTEAFF.

The chain carries TRBV7-8 and TRBJ2-7; 9 bases match TRBD2. The CDR3 spans 14 residues. The ends lost 5 bases at V and 4 bases at J; junction bases unmatched: 6. The germline CDR1 and CDR2 sequences are SGHVS and FQNEAQ. In nucleotides, the CDR3 is TGTGCCAGCAGCCCAGAAGCGGGAGGATACGAGCAGTACTTC. The encoded protein is CASSPEAGGYEQYF. Combining the CDR3 with reference TRBV7-8 and TRBJ2-7 gives the whole variable domain GAGVSQSPRYKVAKRGQDVALRCDPISGHVSLFWYQQALGQGPEFLTYFQNEAQLDKSGLPSDRFFAERPEGSVSTLKIQRTQQEDSAVYLCASSPEAGGYEQYFGPGTRLTVT.

A few counts support this clonotype. The chain combines TRBV28 with TRBJ1-1; no definite D call. The germline V and J ends were trimmed by 3 bases and 0 bases, with 8 bases remaining between them. Per germline, CDR1 MDHEN and CDR2 SYDVKM. There are 14 residues in the CDR3. CDR3 amino acids: CASSLSIMNTEAFF. The CDR3 region has the DNA TGTGCCAGCAGTTTGAGCATAATGAACACTGAAGCTTTCTTT.

The table lists this clonotype with a few counts. V usage is TRBV6-2 or TRBV6-3 and J usage is TRBJ1-2; weak D call: TRBD1 (5 bases). The CDR3 sequence is 12 residues long. V was trimmed by 6 bases and J by 11 bases, leaving 16 bases between them. Looked up from germline, CDR1 is MNHEY and CDR2 is SVGEGT. CDR3 nucleotides: TGTGCCAGCAGGACGGGACTGCCGAGATACACCTTC. This gives the protein CASRTGLPRYTF.